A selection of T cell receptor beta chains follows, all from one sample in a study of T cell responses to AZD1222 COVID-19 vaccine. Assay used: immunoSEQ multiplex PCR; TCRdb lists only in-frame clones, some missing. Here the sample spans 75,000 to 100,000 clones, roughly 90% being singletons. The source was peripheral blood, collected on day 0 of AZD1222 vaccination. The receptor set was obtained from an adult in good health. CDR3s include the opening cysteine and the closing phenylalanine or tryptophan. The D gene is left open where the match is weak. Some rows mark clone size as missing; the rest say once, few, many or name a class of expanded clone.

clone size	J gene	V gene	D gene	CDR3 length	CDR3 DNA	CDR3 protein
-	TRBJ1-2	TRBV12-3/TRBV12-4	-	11	TGTGCCAGCAGTTTCAGGGGTGGCTACACCTTC	CASSFRGGYTF
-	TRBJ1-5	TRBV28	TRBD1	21	TGTGCCGCTAGCGGGCAACAGGGGATGTCCTTAGGGCTTTATAGCAATCAGCCCCAGCATTTT	CAASGQQGMSLGLYSNQPQHF
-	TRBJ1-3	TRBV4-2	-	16	TGTGCCAGCAGCCTCCCGGAGTGGAACTCTGGAAACACCATATATTTT	CASSLPEWNSGNTIYF
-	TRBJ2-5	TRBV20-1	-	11	TGCAGTGCTAGATGGCAAGAGACCCAGTACTTC	CSARWQETQYF
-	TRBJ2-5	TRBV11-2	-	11	TGTGCCAGCAGCTCCCAAGAGACCCAGTACTTC	CASSSQETQYF
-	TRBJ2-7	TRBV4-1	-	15	TGCGCCAGCAGCCAAGTCGGAGGGACGCTTGGCGAGCAGTACTTC	CASSQVGGTLGEQYF
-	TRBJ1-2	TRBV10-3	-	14	TGTGCCATCAGTGTTAGGACAGACAGCTATGGCTACACCTTC	CAISVRTDSYGYTF
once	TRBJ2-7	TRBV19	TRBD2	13	TGTGCCAGTAACACGGGAGGACAATACGAGCAGTACTTC	CASNTGGQYEQYF
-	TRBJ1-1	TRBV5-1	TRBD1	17	TGCGCCAGCAGCTCAGGGACAGGGGGTTTCAGGAACACTGAAGCTTTCTTT	CASSSGTGGFRNTEAFF
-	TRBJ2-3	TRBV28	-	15	TGTGCCAGCAGTCAGGACACATCTTATTCAGATACGCAGTATTTT	CASSQDTSYSDTQYF
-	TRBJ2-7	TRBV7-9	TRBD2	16	TGTGCCAGCAGCTTAACCTCTAGCGGGAGCTCCTACGAGCAGTACTTC	CASSLTSSGSSYEQYF
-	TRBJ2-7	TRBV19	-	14	TGTGCCAGTAGTATAGGCGGCAGGGGCTACGAGCAGTACTTC	CASSIGGRGYEQYF
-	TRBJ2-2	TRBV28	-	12	TGTGCCAGCAGTTTCCCGGTCGGGGAGCTGTTTTTT	CASSFPVGELFF
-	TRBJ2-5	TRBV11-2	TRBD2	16	TGTGCCAGCAGCCCTGGGACTAGCGGGAGCTTGGAGACCCAGTACTTC	CASSPGTSGSLETQYF
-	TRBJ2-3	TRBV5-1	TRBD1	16	TGCGCCAGCAGCTTTACCGGGACAGGGGGCACAGATACGCAGTATTTT	CASSFTGTGGTDTQYF
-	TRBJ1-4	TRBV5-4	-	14	TGTGCCAGCAGCTTGAATCGGGGGAATGAAAAACTGTTTTTT	CASSLNRGNEKLFF
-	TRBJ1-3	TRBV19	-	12	TGTGCCACCGGGACATTTGGAAACACCATATATTTT	CATGTFGNTIYF
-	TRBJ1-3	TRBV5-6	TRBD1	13	TGTGCCAGCAGCTGGGACAGGTTAGACACCATATATTTT	CASSWDRLDTIYF
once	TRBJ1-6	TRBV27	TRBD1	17	TGTGCCAGCAGTTTAAGGGCAGGGGGTTACCCCGGTTCACCCCTCCACTTT	CASSLRAGGYPGSPLHF
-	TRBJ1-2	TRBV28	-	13	TGTGCCAGCAGTTTATTGGGGTCACTGGGCTACACCTTC	CASSLLGSLGYTF
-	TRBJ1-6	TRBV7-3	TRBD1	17	TGTGCCAGCAGCTTTCGGGGCACAGGGGCCGGGGATTCACCCCTCCACTTT	CASSFRGTGAGDSPLHF
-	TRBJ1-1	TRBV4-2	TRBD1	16	TGTGCCAGCAGCCAACCGCTAACAGGGGGCACGGGAGTAGCTTTCTTT	CASSQPLTGGTGVAFF
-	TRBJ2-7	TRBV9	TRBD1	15	TGTGCCAGCAGCGCCGGTTGGACAGGGAACTACGAGCAGTACTTC	CASSAGWTGNYEQYF
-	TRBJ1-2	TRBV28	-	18	TGTGCCAGCAGCGTCCTGTCTGGTGAAGCTAGGCTGGGGTATGGCTACACCTTC	CASSVLSGEARLGYGYTF
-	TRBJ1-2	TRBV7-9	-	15	TGTGCCAGCAGCTTAATACGGGGCGCGGGCTATGGCTACACCTTC	CASSLIRGAGYGYTF
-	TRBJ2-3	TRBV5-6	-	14	TGTGCCAGCAGTTCGGGACCCTGGCCAGATACGCAGTATTTT	CASSSGPWPDTQYF
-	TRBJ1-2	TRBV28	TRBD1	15	TGTGCCAGCAGTTTATTGGACAGGGGGCGCGATGGCTACACCTTC	CASSLLDRGRDGYTF
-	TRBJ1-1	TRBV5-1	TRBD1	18	TGCGCCAGCAGCTCAATCTATAACAGGGGGGGAATGAACACTGAAGCTTTCTTT	CASSSIYNRGGMNTEAFF
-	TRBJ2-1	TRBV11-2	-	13	TGTGCCAGCAGCCCGGACCCGGGAGTTGAGCAGTTCTTC	CASSPDPGVEQFF
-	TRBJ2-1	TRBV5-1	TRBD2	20	TGCGCCAGCAGCAGCGAGGGCCTAGCGGGAGGACCAAGCTCCTACAATGAGCAGTTCTTC	CASSSEGLAGGPSSYNEQFF
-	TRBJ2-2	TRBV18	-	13	TGTGCCAGCTCATCGACAGCACCGGGGAAGCTGTTTTTT	CASSSTAPGKLFF
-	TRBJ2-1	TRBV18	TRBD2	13	TGTGCCAGCTCATACGGGAGGAACAATGAGCAGTTCTTC	CASSYGRNNEQFF
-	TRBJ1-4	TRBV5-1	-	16	TGCGCCAGCAGCTTGGGGTCAGGGCTAGTTAATGAAAAACTGTTTTTT	CASSLGSGLVNEKLFF
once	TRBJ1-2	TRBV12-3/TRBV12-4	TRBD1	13	TGTGCCAGCAGGGACAGGGGGCGAGAAGGCTACACCTTC	CASRDRGREGYTF
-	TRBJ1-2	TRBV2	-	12	TGTGCCAGCAAACCAGGGTACTATGGCTACACCTTC	CASKPGYYGYTF
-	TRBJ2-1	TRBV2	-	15	TGTGCCAGCAGTGAAGTTGTGTCAGGGATCAATGAGCAGTTCTTC	CASSEVVSGINEQFF
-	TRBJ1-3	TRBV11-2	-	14	TGTGCCAGCAGCTTTAGAAACTCTGGAAACACCATATATTTT	CASSFRNSGNTIYF
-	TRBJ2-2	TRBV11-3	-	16	TGTGCCAGCAGCTTAGACGACGCAGCAAACACCGGGGAGCTGTTTTTT	CASSLDDAANTGELFF
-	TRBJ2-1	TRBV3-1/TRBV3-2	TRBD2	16	TGTGCCAGCAGCCACGCCTTGGGACTAGCGGGACGCGAGCAGTTCTTC	CASSHALGLAGREQFF
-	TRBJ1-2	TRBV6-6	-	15	TGTGCCAGCAGTTACTCGGGGGAGGGTAACTATGGCTACACCTTC	CASSYSGEGNYGYTF
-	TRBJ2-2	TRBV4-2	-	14	TGTGCCAGCAGCCAAGATCTAGTCACCGGGGAGCTGTTTTTT	CASSQDLVTGELFF
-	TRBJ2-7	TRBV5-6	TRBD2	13	TGTGCCAGCAGCCCGGGACTAGCTTTCGAGCAGTACTTC	CASSPGLAFEQYF
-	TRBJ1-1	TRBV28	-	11	TGTGCCAGCAGTTTTGTGGCTGAAGCTTTCTTT	CASSFVAEAFF
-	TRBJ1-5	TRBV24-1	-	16	TGTGCCACCAGTGATTCTCGGGGGGCGACGAATCAGCCCCAGCATTTT	CATSDSRGATNQPQHF
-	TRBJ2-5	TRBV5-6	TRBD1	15	TGTGCCAGCAGCCACCCGGGGACAGGGGGAGAGACCCAGTACTTC	CASSHPGTGGETQYF
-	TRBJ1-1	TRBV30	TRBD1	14	TGTGCCTGGAGTCGCAGGGGGCTAGAAGCTGAAGCTTTCTTT	CAWSRRGLEAEAFF
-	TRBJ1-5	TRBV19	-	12	TGTGCCAGTAGTATCTCGTATCAGCCCCAGCATTTT	CASSISYQPQHF
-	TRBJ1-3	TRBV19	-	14	TGTGCCAGTACCCGCAGGAGCTCTGGAAACACCATATATTTT	CASTRRSSGNTIYF